The T cell receptor beta chain under discussion was sequenced for a study of cytomegalovirus exposure and HLA in healthy donors. The PCR contained 60 Vbeta and 13 Jbeta primers. Clones were sequenced by immunoSEQ multiplex PCR, and TCRdb holds only the in-frame ones, with some missing. The sample shows 70,000 to 90,000 clones, roughly 77% of them seen only once. This CDR3 is built from 17 residues. Germline lookup yields CDR1 SGHTA and CDR2 FQGNSA. Trimming removed 2 bases from V and 2 bases from J; junction bases left unmatched: 6. The count of this clone is one. The chain joins TRBV7-2 to TRBJ2-1; 10 bases fit TRBD2. The receptor was isolated from a man aged 35 to 55 in good health and CMV-seronegative. What was sequenced was PBMCs. The CDR3 bases are TGTGCCAGCAGCTTAAGGCCCCTAGCGGGGGCCTACAATGAGCAGTTCTTC. Translation gives CASSLRPLAGAYNEQFF.